This TCR beta chain was found in a study of cytomegalovirus exposure and HLA in healthy donors. Study summary: Earlier, about 179 million T cells were analyzed, and some 120 million unique TCR beta sequences were found among them. Of several hundred genotyped donors, about 81% clustered with self-reported Caucasian donors.

Primers for the PCR totalled 60 Vbeta and 13 Jbeta. The data were produced by immunoSEQ multiplex PCR, yet TCRdb's version contains in-frame clones alone and is incomplete. The sample records 250,000 or so clones, approximately 87% being singletons. This CDR3 is built from 15 residues. Germline CDR1 SGDLS, CDR2 YYNGEE. Trimming took 0 bases from V and 4 from J; bases not matched to a gene: 4. With respect to this clone: Within the sample, other DNA sequences also encode this same CDR3.

The donors, nominally healthy at sampling, likely had unrecorded immune exposures. This clonotype was sampled from a human donor in good health. Sequencing used PBMCs. The J gene is TRBJ2-1, the V gene TRBV9; the match to TRBD2 covers 7 bases. CDR3 amino acids: CASSVGLAAYNEQFF. The CDR3 DNA follows: TGTGCCAGCAGCGTAGGTCTAGCGGCATACAATGAGCAGTTCTTC.